This TCR beta chain stems from a study of shared clonotypes between healthy human individuals. The CDR3 has 16 amino acids. With 2 bases clipped from V and 10 bases from J, the junction kept 15 bases outside the gene matches. CDR1 is MNHEY and CDR2 is SMNVEV in the germline V gene (reference sequence). This table comes from immunoSEQ multiplex PCR, and its TCRdb copy is limited to in-frame clones, with some not included. The sample holds about 2.4 million clones, approximately 93% seen once. This rearrangement joins TRBV27 to TRBJ1-1; 8 bases match TRBD1. The receptor's source is a man younger than 35 in good health. Some clones in this sample may be carry-over from other donors' samples. The sequenced material came from naive CD4+ T cells from PBMCs. This sample's subset: CD45RA+ positively selected. CDR3 bases: TGTGCCAGCAGTTTACAGGGGGGCAGGGGGCGCGGGAGAGCTTTCTTT. It codes for CASSLQGGRGRGRAFF.